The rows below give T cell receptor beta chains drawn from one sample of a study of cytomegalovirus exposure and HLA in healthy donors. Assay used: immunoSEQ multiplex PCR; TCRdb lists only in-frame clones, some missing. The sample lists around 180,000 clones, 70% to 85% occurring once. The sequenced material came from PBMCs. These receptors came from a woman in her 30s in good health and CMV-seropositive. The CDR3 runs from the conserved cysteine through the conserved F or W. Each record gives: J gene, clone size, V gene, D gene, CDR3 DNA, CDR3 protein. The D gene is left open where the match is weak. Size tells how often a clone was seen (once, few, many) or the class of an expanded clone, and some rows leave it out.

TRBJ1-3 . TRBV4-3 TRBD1 TGCGCCAGCAGCCAAGATTCGTATCCAGGGGGAAGAAACACCATATATTTT CASSQDSYPGGRNTIYF
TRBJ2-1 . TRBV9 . TGTGCCAGCAGCCACTCCGGACTATCCTACAATGAGCAGTTCTTC CASSHSGLSYNEQFF
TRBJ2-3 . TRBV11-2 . TGTGCCAGCAGGACTTGGGGACTTTCCACAGATACGCAGTATTTT CASRTWGLSTDTQYF
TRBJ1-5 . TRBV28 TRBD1 TGTGCCAGCCACGACAGGGGCTGGAATCAGCCCCAGCATTTT CASHDRGWNQPQHF
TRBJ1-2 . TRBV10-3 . TGTGCCATCAGTGAGGGACAGAGAAACTATGGCTACACCTTC CAISEGQRNYGYTF
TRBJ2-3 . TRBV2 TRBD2 TGTGCCAGCAAAGCTAGCGGAACAGATACGCAGTATTTT CASKASGTDTQYF
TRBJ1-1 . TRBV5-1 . TGCGCCAGCAGCTTTAGACAGGACACTGAAGCTTTCTTT CASSFRQDTEAFF
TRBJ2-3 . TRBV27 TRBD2 TGTGCCAGCAGTTCCCAGCGGGACCACAGCTTTGATACGCAGTATTTT CASSSQRDHSFDTQYF
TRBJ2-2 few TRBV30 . . CAWSVAGGAIF
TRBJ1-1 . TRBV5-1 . TGCGCCAGCAGCTGGCGGGGAAACGCTGAAGCTTTCTTT CASSWRGNAEAFF
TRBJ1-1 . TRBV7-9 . TGTGCCAGCAGCTTAGAATGGGGGCAGGCGAACACTGAAGCTTTCTTT CASSLEWGQANTEAFF
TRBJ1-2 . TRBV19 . TGTGCCAGTAGTATAGATCGGGACATAAACTATGGCTACACCTTC CASSIDRDINYGYTF
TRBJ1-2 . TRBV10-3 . TGTGCCATCAGTGAGGACAGCTATGGCTACACCTTC CAISEDSYGYTF
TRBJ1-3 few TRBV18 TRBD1 TGTGCCAGCTCACTACAAGGACAGGCCTTGGGAAACACCATATATTTT CASSLQGQALGNTIYF
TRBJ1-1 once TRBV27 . TGTGCCAGCAGTTTCCGGGGCACTGAAGCTTTCTTT CASSFRGTEAFF
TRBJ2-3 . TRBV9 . TGTGCCAGCAGCGTTGGGGGGAGTGGAGATACGCAGTATTTT CASSVGGSGDTQYF
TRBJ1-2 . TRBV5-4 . TGTGCCAGCAGCTTGGAAGGGGCGGGGAGCTATGGCTACACCTTC CASSLEGAGSYGYTF
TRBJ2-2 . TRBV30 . TGTGCCTGGACCGGATTGGCGGCCGGGGAGCTGTTTTTT CAWTGLAAGELFF
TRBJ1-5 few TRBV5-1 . TGCGCCAGCAGCTTGGAGGGGGAACGGGAACAGCCCCAGCATTTT CASSLEGEREQPQHF
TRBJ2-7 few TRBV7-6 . TGTGCCAGCAGCTTAGACGGCAGGACAGCCGAGCAGTACTTC CASSLDGRTAEQYF
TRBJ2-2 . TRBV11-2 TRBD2 TGTGCCAGCAGCCACCCGGGACTAGGATCGTGGTCCGGGGAGCTGTTTTTT CASSHPGLGSWSGELFF
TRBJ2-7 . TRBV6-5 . TGTGCCAGCAGCGACATAACGCGGGGTAGGAACGAGCAGTACTTC CASSDITRGRNEQYF
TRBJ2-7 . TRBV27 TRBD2 TGTGCCAGCAGTTCCGGACTAGTCGCTAACGAGCAGTACTTC CASSSGLVANEQYF
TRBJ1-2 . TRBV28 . TGTGCCAGCACCTTAGGGGTCGGCTACACCTTC CASTLGVGYTF
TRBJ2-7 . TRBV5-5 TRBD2 TGTGCCAGCAGGGGGGGACTAGCGGAACCCTACGAGCAGTACTTC CASRGGLAEPYEQYF
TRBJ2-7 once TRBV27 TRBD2 TGTGCCAGCAGTTTATCGGGACTAGCTTTCTACGAGCAGTACTTC CASSLSGLAFYEQYF
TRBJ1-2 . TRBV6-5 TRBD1 TGTGCCAGCAGTTACTGGGGGGACAGGGGGTTTGGCTACACCTTC CASSYWGDRGFGYTF
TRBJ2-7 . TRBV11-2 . TGTGCCAGCAGCTTTCACGGTACCTACGAGCAGTACTTC CASSFHGTYEQYF
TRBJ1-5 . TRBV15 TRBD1 TGTGCCACCAGCAGAGCCAGGACAGGGAAGGATAGCAATCAGCCCCAGCATTTT CATSRARTGKDSNQPQHF
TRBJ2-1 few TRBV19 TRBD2 TGTGCCAGTAGGGCGGTGGCGGGAGTAATCCTCGATGAGCAGTTCTTC CASRAVAGVILDEQFF
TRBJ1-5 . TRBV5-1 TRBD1 TGCGCCAGCAGCCTCACGACAGGGACCGGGGAGCCCCAGCATTTT CASSLTTGTGEPQHF
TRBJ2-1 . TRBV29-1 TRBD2 TGCAGCGGGACTAGCGGGGGCGCCGGTGAGCAGTTCTTC CSGTSGGAGEQFF
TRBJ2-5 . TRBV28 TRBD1 TGTGCCAGCAGTCAAATGACAGGGGGCAGGGAGACCCAGTACTTC CASSQMTGGRETQYF
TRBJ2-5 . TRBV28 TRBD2 TGTGCCAGCAGTTTAGTGACTAGCGGGCGAGAGACCCAGTACTTC CASSLVTSGRETQYF
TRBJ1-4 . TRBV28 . TGTGCCAGCAGTTTCACGTACAGGGTCATTAATGAAAAACTGTTTTTT CASSFTYRVINEKLFF
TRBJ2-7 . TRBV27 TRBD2 TGTGCCAGCAGTGGCCGACTAGCGGCCTACGAGCAGTACTTC CASSGRLAAYEQYF
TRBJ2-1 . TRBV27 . TGTGCCAGCAGTTTCCCGGCCTCCGGAGGATGGTTCTTC CASSFPASGGWFF
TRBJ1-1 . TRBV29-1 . TGCAGCGTTGAACTCGGCAGGGGGAACACTGAAGCTTTCTTT CSVELGRGNTEAFF
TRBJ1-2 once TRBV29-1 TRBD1 TGCAGCGTCCCCCCAGGGGGCTACGGCTACACCTTC CSVPPGGYGYTF
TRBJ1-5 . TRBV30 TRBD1 TGTGCCTGGGCAGGACAGGCCAATCAGCCCCAGCATTTT CAWAGQANQPQHF
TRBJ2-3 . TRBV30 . TGTGCCTCGGAAACAGAACCCACAGATACGCAGTATTTT CASETEPTDTQYF
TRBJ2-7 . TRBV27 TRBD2 TGTGCCAGTTCGTTGGGGACTATTAACTACGAGCAGTACTTC CASSLGTINYEQYF
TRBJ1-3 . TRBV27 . TGTGCCAGCAGACCTGGAGTGGCTGGAAACACCATATATTTT CASRPGVAGNTIYF
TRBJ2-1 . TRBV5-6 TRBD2 TGTGCCAGCAGCTTGATCCTAGCGGGAGGGGTTGAGCAGTTCTTC CASSLILAGGVEQFF
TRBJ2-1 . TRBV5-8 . TGTGCCAGCAGACTTTATTGGGTAGCGGAGAGCTCCTACAATGAGCAGTTCTTC CASRLYWVAESSYNEQFF
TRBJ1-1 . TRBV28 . TGTGCCAGCAGGGTGAGGGGGGGGAGAACTGAAGCTTTCTTT CASRVRGGRTEAFF
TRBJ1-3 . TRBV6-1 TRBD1 TGTGCCAGCAGTGATCGCCAGGGGGGTAGAGACACCATATATTTT CASSDRQGGRDTIYF
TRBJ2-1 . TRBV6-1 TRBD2 TGTGCCAGCAGTGGTGTTGGGACTAGCGCCGACAATGAGCAGTTCTTC CASSGVGTSADNEQFF
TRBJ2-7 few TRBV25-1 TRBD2 TGTGCCAGCAGTATCCCGGGACTAGCGGGAGTCGAGCAGTACTTC CASSIPGLAGVEQYF
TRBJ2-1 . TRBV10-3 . TGTGCCATCAGTGCCCAGGGGTGGGTCAATGAGCAGTTCTTC CAISAQGWVNEQFF
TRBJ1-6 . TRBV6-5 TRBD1 TGTGCCAGCAGGGGGACAGGGGTTTCACCCCTCCACTTT CASRGTGVSPLHF
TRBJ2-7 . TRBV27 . TGTGCCAGCAGTTTAGGTCCCGGGAGATTTAGCGAGCAGTACTTC CASSLGPGRFSEQYF
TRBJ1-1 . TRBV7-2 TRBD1 TGTGCCAGCAGCCCTGACAGGGATTGGGCTGAAGCTTTCTTT CASSPDRDWAEAFF